This passage covers 15 T cell receptor beta chains from one sample sequenced in a study of blood T cells in healthy people across ages (dated by TCRdb to between 2014 and 2017). Receptors were amplified or captured by 5' RACE. Sequenced on an Illumina HiSeq 2500. A second PCR of about 6 to 11 cycles was performed with a sample-barcoded 5' primer and a J-beta primer mix. Starting from the raw public reads, TCRdb applied fastp trimming at Q25, assembled clones with MiXCR and retained in-frame beta chains. Each CDR3 protein appears once, grouped with its most common genes and DNA. This sample holds roughly 680,000 distinct CDR3 sequences; 49% were observed only once. Roughly 31% of the sample rests with the top ten. Sequencing was performed on blood. The origin of the receptors is a woman aged 55-69 years in good health.

This chain uses TRBV3-1 with TRBJ2-6; TRBD2 agrees at 14 bases. The junction had 8 bases not matched to a gene; V was cut back by 4 bases and J by 12 bases. This CDR3 comprises 16 residues. Germline-derived CDR1 and CDR2 are LGHDT and YNNKEL (reference sequence). DNA for the CDR3: TGTGCCAGCAGCCCGGGACTAGCGGGAGTGTATCGCGTCCTGACTTTC. Its translation is CASSPGLAGVYRVLTF.

The chain carries TRBV4-2 and TRBJ2-5; D ambiguous. V was trimmed by 4 bases and J by 1 base, leaving 16 bases between them. CDR1 LGHNA and CDR2 YNFKEQ come from the germline V gene. The CDR3 contains 16 residues. CDR3 bases: TGTGCCAGCAGCCCCTTCGGAGACCGAAGCCAAGAGACCCAGTACTTC. Its protein is CASSPFGDRSQETQYF.

The chain couples TRBV7-8 to TRBJ2-1, with D perhaps matching TRBD2 (6 bases). CDR1 and CDR2 (germline): SGHVS, FQNEAQ. V shed 1 base and J shed 8 bases, with 12 bases lying between them. The CDR3 is made up of 14 amino acids. CDR3 nucleotide sequence: TGTGCCAGCAGCTTAGAGGGAGGATACGATGAGCAGTTCTTC. It specifies CASSLEGGYDEQFF.

About this clonotype: A much larger clone differs from this one at a single base, so this may be a read error. The rearrangement uses TRBV20-1 and TRBJ2-7; either TRBD1 or TRBD2 may fit D (5 bases each). From germline, CDR1 is DFQATT and CDR2 SNEGSKA (reference sequence). The CDR3 has 15 residues. CDR3 bases: TGCAGTGTTAGACGCGGCAGGGAGAGCTCCTACGAGCAGTACTTC. It translates to CSVRRGRESSYEQYF.

The chain couples TRBV5-1 to TRBJ2-7; 8 bases are shared with TRBD2. V gave up 0 bases and J gave up 7 bases; unmatched junction bases: 12. The CDR3 extends over 16 amino acids. From germline, CDR1 is SGHRS and CDR2 YFSETQ. The CDR3, as DNA: TGCGCCAGCAGCTTGGATAGCGGGATGGGTTCGGGGGAGCAGTACTTC. Translating it yields CASSLDSGMGSGEQYF. The full variable domain, rest sourced from reference TRBV5-1 and TRBJ2-7, is KAGVTQTPRYLIKTRGQQVTLSCSPISGHRSVSWYQQTPGQGLQFLFEYFSETQRNKGNFPGRFSGRQFSNSRSEMNVSTLELGDSALYLCASSLDSGMGSGEQYFGPGTRLTVT.

V gene TRBV10-3 combines with J gene TRBJ2-3; 8 nucleotides align to TRBD2. CDR3 length equals 13 residues. CDR1 is ENHRY, CDR2 SYGVKD, per germline. V trimming: 6 bases; J trimming: 4 bases; junction bases outside the gene matches: 3. As DNA, the CDR3 is TGTGCCATCAGGTCTAGCGGGTCAGATACGCAGTATTTT. Encoded protein: CAIRSSGSDTQYF.

The V call is TRBV6-4, the J call TRBJ2-7; D is uncertain. There are 19 residues in the CDR3. Germline CDR1 MRHNA, CDR2 SNTAGT. V was shortened by 0 bases and J by 1 base, with 22 bases between the two germline ends. The CDR3: CASSDSARSRVPSSYEQYF. The CDR3, as DNA: TGTGCCAGCAGTGACTCCGCGAGGTCCCGGGTCCCTAGTTCCTACGAGCAGTACTTC.

The J gene is TRBJ1-6, the V gene TRBV5-1, with 8 bases aligning to TRBD1. The CDR3 totals 15 residues. Trimming removed 4 bases from V and 10 bases from J; junction bases left unmatched: 10. CDR1 is SGHRS, CDR2 YFSETQ, per germline. This CDR3 reads CASSTDRGLGSPLHF. DNA of the CDR3: TGCGCCAGCAGCACCGACAGGGGCCTGGGATCACCCCTCCACTTT.

The rearrangement links TRBV11-2 to TRBJ2-1, with TRBD2 matching 9 bases. V shed 6 bases, J shed 8 bases, and the junction held 14 bases outside the gene matches. Germline V gene data show CDR1 as SGHAT and CDR2 as FQNNGV. There are 16 residues in the CDR3. The CDR3 bases are TGTGCCAGCAGTTTGAAAATTAGCGGGAGTTTTGATGAGCAGTTCTTC. Its translation is CASSLKISGSFDEQFF. Looking up the rest from reference TRBV11-2 and TRBJ2-1 gives the full variable domain: EAGVAQSPRYKIIEKRQSVAFWCNPISGHATLYWYQQILGQGPKLLIQFQNNGVVDDSQLPKDRFSAERLKGVDSTLKIQPAKLEDSAVYLCASSLKISGSFDEQFFGPGTRLTVL.

This clonotype was counted only a few times. The chain combines TRBV6-6 with TRBJ2-5; the D gene is possibly TRBD2 (5 bases). Germline assignment: CDR1 MNHNY and CDR2 SVGAGI (reference sequence). The V end was cut by 2 bases, the J end by 5 bases, with 12 bases between. This CDR3 spans 14 amino acids. Here the CDR3 DNA reads TGTGCCAGCAGTTACAGTGGTGGGAGTGAGACCCAGTACTTC. Translating gives CASSYSGGSETQYF.

V and J are TRBV11-3 and TRBJ2-6; 8 bases match TRBD1. This CDR3 contains 17 residues. CDR1 and CDR2 (germline): SGHNT, YENEEA. V lost 5 bases, J lost 4 bases, and 10 bases stayed unmatched. The CDR3 protein is CASSLGTGGLGANVLTF. CDR3 nucleotides: TGTGCCAGCAGCCTCGGGACAGGCGGTCTGGGGGCCAACGTCCTGACTTTC. The full variable domain, completed using reference TRBV11-3 and TRBJ2-6, is EAGVVQSPRYKIIEKKQPVAFWCNPISGHNTLYWYLQNLGQGPELLIRYENEEAVDDSQLPKDRFSAERLKGVDSTLKIQPAELGDSAVYLCASSLGTGGLGANVLTFGAGSRLTVL.

This clonotype appeared a few times. This sequence joins TRBV4-3 and TRBJ2-7; 7 nucleotides line up with TRBD2. This CDR3 has 14 residues. CDR1 is LGHNA, CDR2 YSLEER, per germline. V lost 3 bases to trimming and J lost 5 bases; unmatched junction nucleotides: 7. The CDR3, as DNA: TGCGCCAGCAGCCAGTGGACTAGATCAGACGAGCAGTACTTC. Amino acid sequence: CASSQWTRSDEQYF.

This clonotype appeared a few times. The chain joins TRBV5-5 to TRBJ2-4, with 9 bases that match TRBD1. With the DNA end fitting TRBJ2-7 better, the J assignment may be wrong. CDR3 length equals 16 residues. Germline V gene lookup returns CDR1 SGHKS and CDR2 YYEKEE (reference sequence). CDR3 protein: CASSLSVGTGTYEQYF. The DNA of the CDR3 is TGTGCCAGCAGCTTGTCAGTCGGGACAGGGACCTACGAGCAGTACTTC.

The chain joins TRBV7-3 to TRBJ2-1; D tentatively fits TRBD1 or TRBD2 (5 bases each). Per germline, CDR1 SGHTA and CDR2 FQGTGA. The CDR3 spans 15 residues. V dropped 0 bases and J dropped 5 bases, with 11 bases sitting between them. The CDR3 here is CASSLTYRDHNEQFF. In nucleotides, the CDR3 is TGTGCCAGCAGCTTAACGTATCGGGACCACAATGAGCAGTTCTTC.

This clonotype was picked up a small number of times. This chain uses TRBV11-1 with TRBJ1-4; D is possibly TRBD1 (6 bases). Per germline, CDR1 SGHAT and CDR2 FQDESV (reference sequence). There are 15 residues in the CDR3. V was pared by 4 bases and J by 8 bases, with 17 bases between. CDR3 loop: CASSYGDTEGEKLFF. CDR3 nucleotide sequence: TGTGCCAGCAGCTACGGGGACACCGAGGGGGAAAAACTGTTTTTT.